The T cell receptor (beta chain) under discussion was sequenced for a study of shared clonotypes between healthy human individuals. Findings and limits, study-wide: Blood was the only sampled material, and tissue repertoires likely differ. The study found lower generation probabilities in non-shared clonotypes than in those shared by all four donors.

Concerning this clone: The target antigen is unknown.

Each replicate PCR on the sorted subsets used about 0.2 ug DNA (approximately 27,000 T cell genomes). This table comes from immunoSEQ multiplex PCR, and its TCRdb copy is limited to in-frame clones, with some not included. The sample holds around 700,000 clones, more than 70% seen once. The CDR3 totals 13 residues. V was clipped by 9 bases and J by 5 bases, with 14 bases between them. Germline V gene data show CDR1 as LNHDA and CDR2 as SQIVND (reference sequence). The sequence came from a woman aged 25 to 39 in good health. The material sequenced was memory CD4+ T cells sorted from blood. Subset noted: CD45RA-negative fraction. The V gene is TRBV19, the J gene TRBJ2-1; TRBD2 might be the D (5 bases). This CDR3 is CASRHQRDNEQFF. In DNA form, the CDR3 reads TGTGCCAGCCGTCATCAGAGGGACAATGAGCAGTTCTTC.